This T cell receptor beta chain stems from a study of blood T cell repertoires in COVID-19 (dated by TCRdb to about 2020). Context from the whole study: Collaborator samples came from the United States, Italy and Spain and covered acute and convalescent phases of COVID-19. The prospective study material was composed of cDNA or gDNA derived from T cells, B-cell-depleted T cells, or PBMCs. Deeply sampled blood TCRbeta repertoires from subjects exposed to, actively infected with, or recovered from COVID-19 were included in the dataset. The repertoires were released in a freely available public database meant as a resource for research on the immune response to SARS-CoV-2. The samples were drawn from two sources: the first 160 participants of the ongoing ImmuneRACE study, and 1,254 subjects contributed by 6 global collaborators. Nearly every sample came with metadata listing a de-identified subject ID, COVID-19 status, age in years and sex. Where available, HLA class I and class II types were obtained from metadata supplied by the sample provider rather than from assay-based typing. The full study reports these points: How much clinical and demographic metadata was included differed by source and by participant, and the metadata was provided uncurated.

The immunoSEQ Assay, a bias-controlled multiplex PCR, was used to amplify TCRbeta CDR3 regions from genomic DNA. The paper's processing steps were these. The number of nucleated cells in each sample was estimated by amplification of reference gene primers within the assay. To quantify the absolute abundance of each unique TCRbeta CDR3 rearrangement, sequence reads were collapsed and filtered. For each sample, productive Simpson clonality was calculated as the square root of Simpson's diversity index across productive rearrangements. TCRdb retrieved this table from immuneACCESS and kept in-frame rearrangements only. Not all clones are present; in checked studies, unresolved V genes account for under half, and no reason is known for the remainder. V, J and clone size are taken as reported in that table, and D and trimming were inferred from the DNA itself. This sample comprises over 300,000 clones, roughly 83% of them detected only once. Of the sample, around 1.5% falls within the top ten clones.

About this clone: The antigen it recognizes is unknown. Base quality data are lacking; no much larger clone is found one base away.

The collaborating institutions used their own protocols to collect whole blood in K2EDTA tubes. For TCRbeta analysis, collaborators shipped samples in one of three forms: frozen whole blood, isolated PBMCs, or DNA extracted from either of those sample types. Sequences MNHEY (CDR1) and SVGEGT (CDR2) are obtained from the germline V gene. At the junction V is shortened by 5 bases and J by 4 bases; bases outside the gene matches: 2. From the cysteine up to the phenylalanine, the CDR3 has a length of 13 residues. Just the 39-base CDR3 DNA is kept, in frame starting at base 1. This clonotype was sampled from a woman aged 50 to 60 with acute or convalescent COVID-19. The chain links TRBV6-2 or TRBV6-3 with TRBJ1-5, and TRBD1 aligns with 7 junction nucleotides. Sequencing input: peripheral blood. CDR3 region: CASSGQVNQPQHF. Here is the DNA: TGTGCCAGCAGTGGACAGGTAAATCAGCCCCAGCATTTT.